This T cell receptor beta chain was observed in a study of OX40 agonist ivuxolimab in advanced cancers. Study at large: About 42% of patients had received prior checkpoint inhibitor therapy.

The CDR3 spans 13 residues. Germline V lookup: CDR1 LNHDA, CDR2 SQIVND (reference sequence). Trimming cost V 7 bases and J 10 bases; bases outside gene matches: 7. Method: immunoSEQ multiplex PCR; TCRdb's copy keeps in-frame clones and lacks some. Altogether 50,000 to 70,000 clones are present, 70% to 90% being singletons, with the ten largest covering about 3%. This receptor was identified in an adult with an advanced solid tumor such as melanoma, head and neck, liver or kidney cancer. The rearrangement joins TRBV19 to TRBJ2-1; TRBD2 agrees at 10 bases. Sequences were derived from CD4+ or CD8+ T cells sorted from blood, sampled in a trial of the OX40 agonist ivuxolimab. The CDR3 nucleotides are TGTGCCAGTACGGCCAGCGGGAGGGGAGAGCAGTTCTTC. Residues: CASTASGRGEQFF.